This is a list of T cell receptor beta chains from one sample in a study of cytomegalovirus exposure and HLA in healthy donors. Repertoires were generated with immunoSEQ multiplex PCR, while TCRdb's copy carries only in-frame clones and drops some. This sample contains around 70,000 clones. The sequenced sample consisted of PBMCs. Receptors originate from a middle-aged woman in good health and CMV-seropositive. Each CDR3 is given with its conserved first and last residue. A D gene is named only where the DNA matches it firmly.

j_call	v_call	d_call	cdr3_aa	cdr3_nt
TRBJ1-2	TRBV7-8	TRBD1	CASSLDGQGELGYTF	TGTGCCAGCAGCTTAGATGGCCAGGGGGAACTTGGCTACACCTTC
TRBJ2-7	TRBV5-8	.	CASSYGGSYEQYF	TGTGCCAGCAGCTATGGAGGGTCCTACGAGCAGTACTTC
TRBJ2-5	TRBV5-4	.	CASSPRLVPETQYF	TGTGCCAGCAGCCCTAGACTAGTCCCGGAGACCCAGTACTTC
TRBJ1-1	TRBV2	.	CASRAQTNTEAFF	TGTGCCAGCAGAGCACAGACCAACACTGAAGCTTTCTTT
TRBJ2-7	TRBV7-3	TRBD1	CASSPLSGTDYEQYF	TGTGCCAGCAGCCCTCTCTCCGGGACAGACTACGAGCAGTACTTC
TRBJ2-5	TRBV4-1	.	CASSQDFGTETQYF	TGCGCCAGCAGCCAAGATTTTGGGACTGAGACCCAGTACTTC
TRBJ1-5	TRBV19	.	CASSIAHREGNQPQHF	TGTGCCAGTAGTATAGCCCACAGGGAGGGTAATCAGCCCCAGCATTTT
TRBJ1-4	TRBV19	.	CASSGGPGWKLFF	TGTGCCAGTAGTGGGGGCCCCGGGTGGAAACTGTTTTTT
TRBJ1-2	TRBV5-1	.	CASSFTGIYGYTF	TGCGCCAGCAGCTTTACAGGGATCTATGGCTACACCTTC
TRBJ1-3	TRBV30	.	CAWSVDSLSGNTIYF	TGTGCCTGGAGTGTGGACAGTCTCTCTGGAAACACCATATATTTT
TRBJ2-3	TRBV5-4	TRBD1	CASSALTGQGADTQYF	TGTGCCAGCAGCGCCCTGACCGGACAGGGTGCAGATACGCAGTATTTT
TRBJ1-1	TRBV19	.	CASRSTVNTEAFF	TGTGCCAGTAGAAGCACAGTGAACACTGAAGCTTTCTTT
TRBJ1-2	TRBV6-1	TRBD1	CASSDSGTGENYGYTF	TGTGCCAGCAGTGATTCCGGGACAGGGGAAAACTATGGCTACACCTTC
TRBJ1-1	TRBV9	TRBD1	CASSVGRQGDRAFF	TGTGCCAGCAGCGTAGGTAGACAGGGAGATAGAGCTTTCTTT
TRBJ2-1	TRBV5-1	TRBD1	CASSLETGQRYSPLRRYNEQFF	TGCGCCAGCAGCTTGGAGACAGGGCAGCGATACTCTCCCTTGCGCAGATACAATGAGCAGTTCTTC
TRBJ1-2	TRBV10-3	.	CAISESVGRGNYGYTF	TGTGCCATCAGTGAGTCGGTGGGCAGGGGTAACTATGGCTACACCTTC
TRBJ1-2	TRBV2	.	CASSESPSYGYTF	TGTGCCAGCAGTGAGTCCCCTTCCTATGGCTACACCTTC
TRBJ1-1	TRBV7-6	.	CASSQIGGGGTEAFF	TGTGCCAGCAGCCAAATCGGGGGAGGGGGGACTGAAGCTTTCTTT
TRBJ2-7	TRBV5-1	TRBD1	CASSPGDRGSYEQYF	TGCGCCAGCAGCCCGGGAGACAGGGGGTCCTACGAGCAGTACTTC
TRBJ2-6	TRBV19	.	CASRSGGTAGANVLTF	TGTGCCAGCAGGTCCGGGGGAACTGCTGGGGCCAACGTCCTGACTTTC
TRBJ2-7	TRBV9	TRBD2	CASSPSGRAYEQYF	TGTGCCAGCAGTCCCAGCGGGAGAGCATACGAGCAGTACTTC
TRBJ2-1	TRBV27	.	CASSLRTAGWGNEQFF	TGTGCCAGCAGTTTAAGGACCGCAGGGTGGGGCAATGAGCAGTTCTTC
TRBJ1-2	TRBV5-1	TRBD1	CASSLRAGGHGYTF	TGCGCCAGCAGCTTGAGAGCAGGGGGACATGGCTACACCTTC
TRBJ1-1	TRBV5-4	TRBD1	CACSSTQGALAEAFF	TGTGCCTGCAGCAGCACGCAGGGGGCGCTCGCTGAAGCTTTCTTT
TRBJ1-2	TRBV19	TRBD1	CAVRWDRGGSGYTF	TGTGCAGTACGGTGGGACAGGGGAGGGAGTGGCTACACCTTC
TRBJ2-5	TRBV18	.	CASSRREETQYF	TGTGCCAGCTCAAGGAGGGAAGAGACCCAGTACTTC
TRBJ2-3	TRBV4-1	TRBD2	CASSRLAGGIVDTQYF	TGCGCCAGCAGCCGACTAGCGGGAGGGATTGTAGATACGCAGTATTTT
TRBJ2-2	TRBV28	.	CASTQVVTGELFF	TGTGCCAGCACCCAGGTGGTCACCGGGGAGCTGTTTTTT
TRBJ2-2	TRBV7-8	TRBD1	CASSLLGGTGESGGELFF	TGTGCCAGCAGCTTACTTGGCGGGACAGGGGAATCGGGCGGGGAGCTGTTTTTT
TRBJ1-1	TRBV6-6	TRBD1	CASSPTGDPRGTEAFF	TGTGCCAGCAGCCCAACAGGGGACCCGAGGGGCACTGAAGCTTTCTTT
TRBJ1-2	TRBV16	.	CASSRYRVQDFPF	TGTGCCAGCAGCCGATATCGGGTCCAGGACTTCCCCTTC
TRBJ1-1	TRBV5-1	.	CASTVDSMNTEAFF	TGCGCCAGCACCGTGGACAGCATGAACACTGAAGCTTTCTTT
TRBJ2-7	TRBV11-3	TRBD1	CASSFGQEAYEQYF	TGTGCCAGCAGCTTTGGACAGGAGGCCTACGAGCAGTACTTC
TRBJ1-1	TRBV9	.	CASSQGSNTEAFF	TGTGCCAGCAGCCAGGGGTCGAACACTGAAGCTTTCTTT
TRBJ2-1	TRBV29-1	.	CSAPLSTRGSQYEQFF	TGCAGCGCCCCACTAAGCACCCGAGGGTCGCAATATGAGCAGTTCTTC
TRBJ2-7	TRBV11-1	TRBD2	CASSLVMASGTITYEQYF	TGTGCCAGCAGCTTAGTTATGGCTAGCGGGACTATAACCTACGAGCAGTACTTC
TRBJ2-7	TRBV4-1	TRBD2	CASSQEGGLAVYEQYF	TGCGCCAGCAGCCAAGAGGGGGGACTAGCGGTCTACGAGCAGTACTTC
TRBJ2-7	TRBV9	.	CASSVDQSNYEQYF	TGTGCCAGCAGCGTAGATCAGTCGAACTACGAGCAGTACTTC
TRBJ2-1	TRBV11-2	TRBD2	CAISTGLSRYNEQFF	TGTGCTATCTCGACGGGACTATCTCGTTACAATGAGCAGTTCTTC
TRBJ2-2	TRBV13	.	CASSVRSMNTGELFF	TGTGCCAGCAGCGTACGGTCTATGAACACCGGGGAGCTGTTTTTT
TRBJ2-5	TRBV7-2	TRBD2	CASSRGSPLTSGEQTQYF	TGTGCCAGCAGCCGAGGTTCCCCCCTGACTAGCGGGGAACAGACCCAGTACTTC
TRBJ2-1	TRBV9	TRBD2	CASSQRLAGFNEQFF	TGTGCCAGCAGCCAGAGGCTAGCGGGATTCAATGAGCAGTTCTTC
TRBJ2-7	TRBV30	.	CAWSWGGEQYF	TGTGCCTGGAGCTGGGGAGGCGAGCAGTACTTC
TRBJ2-2	TRBV29-1	TRBD1	CSVRQGANTGELFF	TGCAGCGTTCGTCAGGGGGCGAACACCGGGGAGCTGTTTTTT
TRBJ1-1	TRBV27	TRBD1	CASSLAYRGMNTEAFF	TGTGCCAGCAGTTTAGCATACAGGGGGATGAACACTGAAGCTTTCTTT
TRBJ1-3	TRBV2	.	CASTLSPWGAGNAIYF	TGTGCCAGCACCCTATCCCCATGGGGAGCTGGAAACGCCATATATTTT
TRBJ2-3	TRBV7-7	TRBD1	CASSLGTGGGDTQYF	TGTGCCAGCAGCTTAGGGACAGGGGGGGGAGATACGCAGTATTTT
TRBJ1-6	TRBV7-2	.	CASSPQTGTVSSPLHF	TGTGCCAGCAGCCCCCAGACAGGCACAGTTAGTTCACCCCTCCACTTT
TRBJ1-5	TRBV4-2	.	CASSQEVMHRQPQHF	TGTGCCAGCAGCCAAGAGGTCATGCACCGGCAGCCCCAGCATTTT
TRBJ2-1	TRBV18	.	CASSPPARGTEQFF	TGTGCCAGCTCACCACCGGCCCGAGGCACCGAGCAGTTCTTC
TRBJ1-2	TRBV6-5	.	CASSYDRLVDGYTF	TGTGCCAGCAGTTACGACAGATTGGTTGATGGCTACACCTTC
TRBJ1-5	TRBV18	.	CASSPLGGDQPQHF	TGTGCCAGCTCACCACTGGGAGGGGATCAGCCCCAGCATTTT
TRBJ2-7	TRBV28	TRBD1	CASSPTGGEQYF	TGTGCCAGCAGCCCCACAGGGGGCGAGCAGTACTTC
TRBJ2-5	TRBV29-1	TRBD1	CSVDRGQTQYF	TGCAGCGTTGACAGGGGGCAGACCCAGTACTTC
TRBJ2-5	TRBV7-7	TRBD1	CASSLTRTGAETQYF	TGTGCCAGCAGCTTAACCCGGACAGGGGCGGAGACCCAGTACTTC
TRBJ1-1	TRBV19	.	CASSRGMETEAFF	TGTGCCAGTAGTAGAGGGATGGAGACTGAAGCTTTCTTT